The 5 T cell receptor beta chains below were found in one sample sequenced in a study of T cell responses to AZD1222 COVID-19 vaccine (dated by TCRdb to the early 2020s). Taken with the paper, the label for time point translates to: baseline before first vaccination. Receptor libraries were prepared by the immunoSEQ multiplex PCR assay. TCRdb obtained this table from immuneACCESS and retained in-frame rearrangements with V and J assigned. These tables miss some clones; where compared with another copy, unresolved V genes account for less than half of the shortfall, and the remainder is unexplained. Across this sample there are 70,000 to 95,000 clones, with around 90% seen only once. 3.5% to 5% of the sample goes to the ten largest clones. The specimen comprised peripheral blood, sampled on day 0 of AZD1222 vaccination. The receptors were gathered from an adult in good health.

The genes are TRBV2 and TRBJ2-3; no reliable D call. Trimming stripped 7 bases from V and 5 bases from J, with 7 bases between. The CDR3 loop spans 11 amino acids. Germline V lookup: CDR1 SNHLY, CDR2 FYNNEI. CDR3 residues: CASTRGDTQYF. CDR3 sequence (DNA): TGTGCCAGCACCCGCGGAGATACGCAGTATTTT.

This rearrangement joins TRBV9 to TRBJ2-2, with D possibly being TRBD2 (5 bases). V lost 3 bases to trimming and J lost 5 bases, with 14 bases between them. The CDR3 sequence is 15 residues long. Germline CDR1 and CDR2: SGDLS and YYNGEE. DNA for the CDR3: TGTGCCAGCAGCGAGAGGGCGGGCCCTACCGGGGAGCTGTTTTTT. It encodes CASSERAGPTGELFF.

This clone was seen just once. This chain joins TRBV5-1 and TRBJ2-5, with D perhaps matching TRBD1 (5 bases). This CDR3 spans 18 amino acids. Trimming shortened V by 0 bases and J by 5 bases, and 23 bases separated the two germline ends. Germline V gene lookup returns CDR1 SGHRS and CDR2 YFSETQ. CDR3 residues: CASSLGVGAQDGVETQYF. CDR3 nucleotides: TGCGCCAGCAGCTTGGGTGTTGGGGCGCAGGATGGGGTGGAGACCCAGTACTTC.

The J gene is TRBJ1-6, the V gene TRBV7-9; no reliable D call. V was pared by 5 bases and J by 8 bases, with 10 bases between. CDR1 is SEHNR, CDR2 FQNEAQ, per germline (reference sequence). This CDR3 contains 13 residues. CDR3 DNA sequence: TGTGCCAGCAGCCAGGATCTCGATTCACCCCTCCACTTT. Its protein product is CASSQDLDSPLHF.

The gene calls are TRBV7-9 and TRBJ1-4; the D gene is possibly TRBD1 (5 bases). The germline V gene has CDR1 SEHNR and CDR2 FQNEAQ (reference sequence). V lost 9 bases, J lost 0 bases, and 11 bases lay in between. The CDR3 spans 14 residues. CDR3 sequence reads: CASQGFATNEKLFF. The CDR3 DNA sequence: TGTGCCAGTCAGGGATTTGCAACTAATGAAAAACTGTTTTTT.